Described below is a single TCR beta chain sequence and its context. Its matching antigen is unknown. The data are from a study of cytomegalovirus exposure and HLA in healthy donors. Study background: An early data release held some 85 million unique TCRs from HLA-typed donors. Overall study results and limits: The later analysis indicated that the majority of CMV-associated TCR beta chains appeared HLA-restricted.

The study ran its PCR with 60 Vbeta and 13 Jbeta primers. In the study's own analysis: Roughly 81 million unique TCR beta chains, roughly 11 million shared, were counted in a later analysis. This table comes from immunoSEQ multiplex PCR, and its TCRdb copy is limited to in-frame clones, with some not included. That table gives V, J and clone size, and the DNA gave D and trimming. The sample carries roughly 190,000 clones, about 90% recorded once. Germline assignment: CDR1 ENHRY and CDR2 SYGVKD. The CDR3 runs to 14 residues. V lost 2 bases and J lost 5, with 13 bases in between. The sample comprised PBMCs. The sequence was collected from a boy aged 2 to 10 in good health and CMV-seronegative. The chain has TRBV10-3 and TRBJ2-7, with D tentatively TRBD1 (5 bases). CDR3 DNA sequence: TGTGCCATCAGTGAGCAAAGGGGCGTAGACGAGCAGTACTTC. This sequence encodes CAISEQRGVDEQYF.